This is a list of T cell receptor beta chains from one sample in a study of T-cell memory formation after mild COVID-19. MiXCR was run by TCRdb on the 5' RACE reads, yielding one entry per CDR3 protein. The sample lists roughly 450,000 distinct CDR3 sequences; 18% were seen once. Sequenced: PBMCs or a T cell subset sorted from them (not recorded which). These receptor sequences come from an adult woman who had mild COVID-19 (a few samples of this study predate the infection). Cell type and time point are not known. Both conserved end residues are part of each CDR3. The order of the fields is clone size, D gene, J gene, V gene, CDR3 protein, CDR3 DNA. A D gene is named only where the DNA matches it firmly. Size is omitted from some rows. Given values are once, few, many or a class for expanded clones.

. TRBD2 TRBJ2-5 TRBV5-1 CASSPLAGGTETQYF TGCGCCAGCAGCCCTCTAGCGGGGGGCACGGAGACCCAGTACTTC
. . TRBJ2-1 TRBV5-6 CASSPIPVSSYNEQFF TGTGCCAGCAGCCCGATCCCGGTGAGCTCCTACAATGAGCAGTTCTTC
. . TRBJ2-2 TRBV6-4 CASSEEGESTGELFF TGTGCCAGCAGTGAAGAAGGGGAGAGCACCGGGGAGCTGTTTTTT
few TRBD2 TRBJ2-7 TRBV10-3 CAISPTGTSGHYEQYF TGTGCCATCAGCCCGACCGGGACTAGCGGGCACTACGAGCAGTACTTC
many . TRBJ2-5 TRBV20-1 CSARDFDRLVGGQETQYF TGCAGTGCTAGAGATTTCGACCGACTAGTAGGCGGACAAGAGACCCAGTACTTC
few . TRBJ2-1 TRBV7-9 CASSLARGGGPSSYNEQFF TGTGCCAGCAGCTTAGCGCGCGGAGGGGGACCTAGCTCCTACAATGAGCAGTTCTTC
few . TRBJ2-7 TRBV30 CAWSRLQEADYEQYF TGTGCCTGGAGTCGACTTCAAGAAGCGGATTACGAGCAGTACTTC
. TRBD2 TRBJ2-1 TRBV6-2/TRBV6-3 CASSYLGLAVSYNEQFF TGTGCCAGCAGTTACTTGGGACTAGCGGTCTCCTACAATGAGCAGTTCTTC
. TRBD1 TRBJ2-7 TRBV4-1 CASSQDRDRGPRPVF TGCGCCAGCAGCCAAGATCGGGACAGGGGGCCTAGACCGGTCTTC
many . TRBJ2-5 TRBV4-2 CASSQVEGETQYF TGTGCCAGCAGCCAAGTGGAGGGTGAGACCCAGTACTTC
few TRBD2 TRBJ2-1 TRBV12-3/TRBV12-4 CASSRGLAGFPYNEQFF TGTGCCAGCAGCCGAGGACTAGCGGGGTTCCCATACAATGAGCAGTTCTTC
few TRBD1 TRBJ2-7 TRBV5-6 CASSFGTGTNEQYF TGTGCCAGCAGCTTCGGGACAGGGACGAACGAGCAGTACTTC
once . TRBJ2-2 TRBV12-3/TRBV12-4 CASSSSPVGGTGELFF TGTGCCAGCAGTTCGTCCCCCGTTGGAGGCACCGGGGAGCTGTTTTTT
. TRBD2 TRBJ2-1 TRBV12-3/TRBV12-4 CASSFMGRGHNEQFF TGTGCCAGCAGTTTTATGGGGAGGGGTCACAATGAGCAGTTCTTC
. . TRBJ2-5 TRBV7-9 CASSQGAVQETQYF TGTGCCAGCAGCCAAGGGGCGGTCCAAGAGACCCAGTACTTC
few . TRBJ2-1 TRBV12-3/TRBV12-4 CASSSPRGGAYNEQFF TGTGCCAGCAGTTCCCCACGTGGAGGGGCGTACAATGAGCAGTTCTTC
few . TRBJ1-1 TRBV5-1 CASSRTVDEAFF TGCGCCAGCAGCCGGACAGTGGATGAAGCTTTCTTT
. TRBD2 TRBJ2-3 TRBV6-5 CASSYGASGGMNTQYF TGTGCCAGCAGTTACGGGGCTAGCGGTGGCATGAATACGCAGTATTTT
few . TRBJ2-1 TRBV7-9 CASSGGPSARSYNEQFF TGTGCCAGCAGCGGAGGCCCTAGCGCCCGCTCCTACAATGAGCAGTTCTTC
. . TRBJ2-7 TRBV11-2 CASSPRGYVYEQYF TGTGCCAGCAGCCCAAGGGGGTACGTTTACGAGCAGTACTTC
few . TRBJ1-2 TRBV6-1 CASRRRAVGGPLYGYTF TGTGCCAGCAGAAGACGGGCAGTGGGGGGCCCGCTCTATGGCTACACCTTC
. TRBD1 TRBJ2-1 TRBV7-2 CASSLGQGQGYEQFF TGTGCCAGCAGCTTAGGACAGGGCCAAGGCTATGAGCAGTTCTTC
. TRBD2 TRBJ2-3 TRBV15 CATSRDFPSGGAADTQYF TGTGCCACCAGCAGAGATTTCCCTAGCGGGGGGGCGGCAGATACGCAGTATTTT
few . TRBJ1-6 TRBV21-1 CASSKVGDRGPSPLHF TGTGCCAGCAGCAAAGTAGGGGACAGGGGGCCTTCACCCCTCCACTTT
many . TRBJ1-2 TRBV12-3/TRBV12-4 CASSLWQDTPSSGYTF TGTGCCAGCAGTTTATGGCAGGACACCCCAAGTAGTGGCTACACCTTC
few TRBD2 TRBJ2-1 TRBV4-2 CASSQERELDEQFF TGTGCCAGCAGCCAAGAGCGGGAGTTGGATGAGCAGTTCTTC
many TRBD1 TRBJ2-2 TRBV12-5 CASGFTTGLDTGELFF TGTGCTAGTGGTTTCACGACAGGGTTGGACACCGGGGAGCTGTTTTTT
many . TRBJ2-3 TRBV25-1 CASSERGEASTDTQYF TGTGCCAGCAGTGAAAGGGGGGAAGCAAGCACAGATACGCAGTATTTT
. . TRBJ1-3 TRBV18 CASSPPVGTESGNTIYF TGTGCCAGCTCACCACCGGTTGGGACTGAGAGTGGAAACACCATATATTTT